Sequencing of this TCR beta chain was carried out in a study of OX40 agonist ivuxolimab in advanced cancers. Clones were sequenced by immunoSEQ multiplex PCR, and TCRdb holds only the in-frame ones, with some missing. Of 90,000 to 95,000 clones listed, about 90% are singletons. This CDR3 contains 14 residues. Per the germline V gene, CDR1 is MNHNY and CDR2 is SVGAGI (reference sequence). Trimming took off 5 bases at V and 6 bases at J, with 16 bases between the two ends. The V call is TRBV6-6, the J call TRBJ1-1, with D maybe TRBD1 (6 bases). The source of this sequence is an adult with an advanced solid tumor such as melanoma, head and neck, liver or kidney cancer. The sequences come from CD4+ or CD8+ T cells sorted from blood, collected in a trial of the OX40 agonist ivuxolimab. Here the CDR3 DNA reads TGTGCCAGCAGTAGTACAGGGAGAGGACCTGAAGCTTTCTTT. As protein: CASSSTGRGPEAFF.